The 25 T cell receptor beta chains presented below share a single source sample, sequenced in a study of blood T cell repertoires in COVID-19. Sequencing used immunoSEQ multiplex PCR; TCRdb keeps in-frame clones, though not all of them. The table records 200,000 to 250,000 clones, about 84% of them present only once. Specimen: peripheral blood. These receptors came from a woman of 80 years or more with COVID-19, enrolled during active disease.

The rearrangement links TRBV29-1 to TRBJ1-1; D remains ambiguous. The V end lost 6 bases, the J end lost 1 base, and 9 bases lay between the germline ends. CDR1 is SQVTM and CDR2 is ANQGSEA in the germline V gene. CDR3 length: 12 residues. The CDR3 DNA sequence: TGCAGCGTCCGTACTACGAACACTGAAGCTTTCTTT. Protein sequence: CSVRTTNTEAFF.

This chain links TRBV7-9 with TRBJ2-3; D remains ambiguous. This CDR3 has 14 amino acids. CDR1 SEHNR and CDR2 FQNEAQ come from the germline V gene (reference sequence). With 5 bases removed from V and 0 bases from J, the gap between germline ends came to 9 bases. CDR3 bases: TGTGCCAGCAGCCTCAGGTCCAGCACAGATACGCAGTATTTT. Translation: CASSLRSSTDTQYF.

The chain combines TRBV2 with TRBJ2-2; the D is unclear. V gave up 6 bases and J gave up 2 bases, with 7 bases separating them. This CDR3 contains 13 residues. Germline V gives CDR1 SNHLY, CDR2 FYNNEI. This chain's CDR3 is CASSRLNTGELFF. For the CDR3, the DNA is TGTGCCAGCAGCCGACTTAACACCGGGGAGCTGTTTTTT.

A word on this clone: Within the sample, other DNA sequences also encode this same CDR3. This chain connects TRBV5-1 to TRBJ2-5; TRBD2 aligns across 11 bases. V lost 5 bases and J lost 4; bases outside the gene matches: 4. The CDR3 runs to 14 residues. The germline gives CDR1 SGHRS, CDR2 YFSETQ. The CDR3, as DNA: TGCGCCAGCAGTCTAGCGGGGGGACGAGAGACCCAGTACTTC. It is translated as CASSLAGGRETQYF.

The J gene is TRBJ2-7, the V gene TRBV5-1; 10 bases map to TRBD1. Germline loops: CDR1 SGHRS, CDR2 YFSETQ. The length of the CDR3 is 14 residues. Unmatched junction bases numbered 4, after V lost 2 bases and J lost 5 bases. The CDR3 sequence is CASSFRDRGDEQYF. As DNA, the CDR3 is TGCGCCAGCAGCTTCCGGGACAGGGGCGACGAGCAGTACTTC.

This clone was seen just once. V is TRBV21-1 and J is TRBJ1-5; the DNA was not compared with TRBD1, the D call given in the table. TRBV21-1 corresponds to a pseudogene. CDR3 length: 17 amino acids. This CDR3 is CASSMLRQLYSNQPQHF. The CDR3 nucleotides read TGTGCCAGCAGCATGCTTAGACAGCTCTATAGCAATCAGCCCCAGCATTTT.

The J gene is TRBJ1-2, the V gene TRBV6-5, with D perhaps TRBD1 (5 bases). Germline-derived CDR1 and CDR2 are MNHEY and SVGAGI. The length of the CDR3 is 11 residues. Trimming shortened V by 11 bases and J by 2 bases, and 9 bases separated the two germline ends. The CDR3 nucleotides are TGTGCCTCGGGGGGGAACTATGGCTACACCTTC. Its translation is CASGGNYGYTF.

This clone was counted at least ten times. V and J are TRBV6-6 and TRBJ2-1; 8 positions agree with TRBD1. The CDR3 has 14 amino acids. Unmatched junction bases numbered 7, after V lost 6 bases and J lost 6 bases. Per germline, CDR1 MNHNY and CDR2 SVGAGI (reference sequence). CDR3 DNA sequence: TGTGCCAGCAGAACGGGGACAGGAGGCAATGAGCAGTTCTTC. Translated, it gives CASRTGTGGNEQFF.

The chain couples TRBV28 to TRBJ2-5; 8 bases agree with TRBD2. V lost 10 bases, J lost 7 bases, and 20 bases stayed unmatched. This CDR3 comprises 16 residues. Germline V gives CDR1 MDHEN, CDR2 SYDVKM. The CDR3 DNA is TGTGCCACTCTCCTCTCGGGGGGGCACGTTGGGGGGACCCAGTACTTC. It is translated as CATLLSGGHVGGTQYF.

The gene calls are TRBV5-1 and TRBJ2-5; 10 nucleotides match TRBD1. The CDR3 runs to 15 residues. The V gene end was trimmed by 7 bases and the J gene end by 3 bases; junction bases not matched to a gene: 9. Germline loops: CDR1 SGHRS, CDR2 YFSETQ. The CDR3 DNA is TGCGCCAGCGTCGAACTCGGGACAGGGGAAGAGACCCAGTACTTC. Residues: CASVELGTGEETQYF.

This chain connects TRBV19 to TRBJ1-1; 12 bases agree with TRBD1. The V and J ends lost 3 bases and 11 bases, in that order; junction bases with no gene match: 7. The CDR3 loop spans 14 amino acids. Per germline, CDR1 LNHDA and CDR2 SQIVND (reference sequence). For the CDR3, the DNA is TGTGCCAGTAGTATGGGACAGGGGGCAGAGATGGCTTTCTTT. Protein: CASSMGQGAEMAFF.

V usage is TRBV4-1 and J usage is TRBJ2-3; D possibly corresponds to TRBD1 (6 bases). Trimming took 2 bases from V and 0 from J, leaving 9 bases between them. CDR3 length: 15 residues. Germline-derived CDR1 and CDR2 are MGHRA and YSYEKL. The CDR3 DNA reads TGCGCCAGCAGCCAAAGGGGGATAAGCACAGATACGCAGTATTTT. It is translated as CASSQRGISTDTQYF.

The chain carries TRBV13 and TRBJ2-3; 8 bases map to TRBD2. The germline CDR1 and CDR2 sequences are PRHDT and FYEKMQ (reference sequence). The CDR3 covers 17 residues. V shed 4 bases, J shed 4 bases, and the junction held 13 bases outside the gene matches. Here the CDR3 DNA reads TGTGCCAGCAGCTCAACGGCGGGGAGCGGGGGTTCAGATACGCAGTATTTT. As protein: CASSSTAGSGGSDTQYF.

The chain is built from TRBV19 and TRBJ1-4; 9 positions match TRBD1. The CDR3 covers 14 residues. Trimming removed 8 bases from V and 7 bases from J; junction bases left unmatched: 8. CDR1 is LNHDA, CDR2 SQIVND, per germline (reference sequence). The CDR3: CASESGQGIEKLFF. The CDR3 DNA reads as TGTGCCAGTGAGTCGGGACAGGGAATTGAAAAACTGTTTTTT.

This clone was recorded only once. V usage is TRBV10-3 and J usage is TRBJ2-2; tentative D call: TRBD2 (6 bases). The CDR3 covers 13 residues. Germline V gives CDR1 ENHRY, CDR2 SYGVKD. Trimming took off 11 bases at V and 10 bases at J, with 20 bases between the two ends. CDR3 bases: TGTGCCGCCCACTCATTACCGGGGGAGGAGCTGTTTTTT. It specifies CAAHSLPGEELFF.

The J gene is TRBJ1-1, the V gene TRBV5-1, with a weak D call TRBD1 (5 bases). The CDR3 spans 15 residues. V lost 6 bases and J lost 1, with 16 bases in between. The V gene's germline CDR1 is SGHRS and CDR2 YFSETQ. Here the CDR3 reads CASTEQGLGNTEAFF. CDR3 nucleotide sequence: TGCGCCAGCACCGAGCAGGGTTTGGGGAACACTGAAGCTTTCTTT.

This clone was seen only a few times. V gene TRBV2 combines with J gene TRBJ2-7, with 7 bases that match TRBD2. Germline values: CDR1 SNHLY, CDR2 FYNNEI. This CDR3 contains 15 residues. J gave up 0 bases and V 8 bases, and 10 bases lay outside the gene matches. CDR3 in amino acids: CASRYAGDYSYEQYF. The CDR3 DNA reads as TGTGCCAGCCGCTACGCGGGAGACTACTCCTACGAGCAGTACTTC.

This chain joins TRBV5-1 and TRBJ2-3; 13 bases fit TRBD2. Germline V gene sequence: CDR1 SGHRS, CDR2 YFSETQ. This CDR3 region has 16 residues. V gave up 5 bases and J gave up 4 bases; unmatched junction bases: 7. CDR3 protein: CASSGRLAGGSDTQYF. CDR3 nucleotides: TGCGCCAGCAGTGGGAGACTAGCGGGGGGCTCAGATACGCAGTATTTT.

The V gene is TRBV19, the J gene TRBJ2-4, with D hard to call. Per germline, CDR1 LNHDA and CDR2 SQIVND (reference sequence). This CDR3 has 14 residues. Trimming shortened V by 0 bases and J by 7 bases, and 10 bases separated the two germline ends. DNA of the CDR3: TGTGCCAGTAGTATAGAGCTGGCCGGGAACATTCAGTACTTC. Translation gives CASSIELAGNIQYF. Complete variable domain (other parts from reference TRBV19 and TRBJ2-4): DGGITQSPKYLFRKEGQNVTLSCEQNLNHDAMYWYRQDPGQGLRLIYYSQIVNDFQKGDIAEGYSVSREKKESFPLTVTSAQKNPTAFYLCASSIELAGNIQYFGAGTRLSVL.

CDR3 in amino acids: CASSLSQGNSPLHF. The CDR3, as DNA: TGTGCCAGCAGCCTATCCCAGGGGAATTCACCCCTCCACTTT. The chain uses TRBV3-1 (or the pseudogene TRBV3-2) and TRBJ1-6; D is perhaps TRBD1 (6 bases). V gave up 4 bases and J gave up 7 bases, with 11 bases separating them. In germline, CDR1 is LGHDT, CDR2 YNNKEL (reference sequence). The CDR3 spans 14 residues.

The gene calls are TRBV6-5 and TRBJ1-5, with 7 bases matching TRBD1. V shed 10 bases and J 0 bases; nucleotides not matched to a gene: 9. The length of the CDR3 is 15 residues. Germline CDR1 is MNHEY and CDR2 is SVGAGI. CDR3 residues: CATLGQPNSNQPQHF. The CDR3, as DNA: TGTGCCACCCTGGGACAGCCCAATAGCAATCAGCCCCAGCATTTT.

The genes are TRBV6-5 and TRBJ2-1, with a tentative D call TRBD1 (5 bases). Trimming pared 6 bases from V and 8 bases from J, leaving 14 bases between. The CDR3 has 13 amino acids. Germline assignment: CDR1 MNHEY and CDR2 SVGAGI. This CDR3 is CASSSHYRYEQFF. In nucleotides, the CDR3 is TGTGCCAGCAGCTCCCATTACAGGTATGAGCAGTTCTTC.

This clone was seen a single time. The V gene is TRBV5-4, the J gene TRBJ2-2; TRBD1 aligns across 10 bases. Germline V CDR1 and CDR2: SGHNT, YYREEE (reference sequence). This CDR3 spans 15 amino acids. V lost 7 bases and J lost 6; bases outside the gene matches: 9. The DNA of the CDR3 is TGTGCCAGCGGACTTCCCGGGACAGGGGCCGGGGAGCTGTTTTTT. This sequence encodes CASGLPGTGAGELFF. Combining the CDR3 with reference TRBV5-4 and TRBJ2-2 gives the whole variable domain ETGVTQSPTHLIKTRGQQVTLRCSSQSGHNTVSWYQQALGQGPQFIFQYYREEENGRGNFPPRFSGLQFPNYSSELNVNALELDDSALYLCASGLPGTGAGELFFGEGSRLTVL.

The chain recombines TRBV18 with TRBJ1-6; D uncertain. This CDR3 has 15 amino acids. The V gene lost 6 bases and the J gene lost 0 bases, with 9 bases spanning the gap. The germline V gene encodes CDR1 KGHSH and CDR2 LQKENI. The CDR3 sequence: CASSPASSYNSPLHF. DNA for the CDR3: TGTGCCAGCTCCCCGGCTAGCTCCTATAATTCACCCCTCCACTTT. Together with reference TRBV18 and TRBJ1-6, the CDR3 gives the full variable domain: NAGVMQNPRHLVRRRGQEARLRCSPMKGHSHVYWYRQLPEEGLKFMVYLQKENIIDESGMPKERFSAEFPKEGPSILRIQQVVRGDSAAYFCASSPASSYNSPLHFGNGTRLTVT.

V usage is TRBV15 and J usage is TRBJ2-6, with a possible D match to TRBD1 (5 bases). V was trimmed by 0 bases and J by 2 bases, leaving 14 bases between them. The CDR3 consists of 18 residues. CDR1 and CDR2 (germline): LNHNV, YYDKDF (reference sequence). Written as DNA, the CDR3 is TGTGCCACCAGCAGAGAGGGGCCACCAAGAGCTGGGGCCAACGTCCTGACTTTC. This gives the protein CATSREGPPRAGANVLTF.